This TCR beta chain was captured by sequencing in a study of shared clonotypes between healthy human individuals. Study-level findings and limits: Larger estimated richness was generally recorded for naive subsets relative to memory subsets. The naive CD4 repertoires of a handful of donors were compared, and approximately 4.7% of clonotypes were shared.

On sorted subsets, replicate PCRs used 200 to 250 ng DNA, or around 30,000 T cell genomes. Original handling: Junction-only sequences without quality scores came from ImmunoSEQ, so filtering differed. Some clones are missing from TCRdb's copy, which holds only in-frame ones; the method was immunoSEQ multiplex PCR. The DNA was the basis for D and trimming; V, J and clone size are from that table. Of about 680,000 clones in the sample, around 90% were seen once. This clone is a singleton in its sample. Its antigen is not known. The naive CD8 fraction comprised CD45RO-negative cells positively selected for CCR7 and excluded terminally differentiated effector memory CD45RA+ cells. Trimming cost V 7 bases and J 1 base, with 17 bases left between them. Germline CDR1 reads SQVTM; CDR2 reads ANQGSEA. CDR3 size: 14 residues.

The sample comprised naive CD8+ T cells sorted from blood. This TCR came from a man aged 25 to 45 in good health. This sequence joins TRBV29-1 and TRBJ2-7, with D perhaps matching TRBD2 (5 bases). The CDR3 is CSALGSPWSYEQYF. In DNA, the CDR3 is TGCAGCGCTCTAGGGAGTCCTTGGTCCTACGAGCAGTACTTC.